The present T cell receptor (beta chain) was sequenced within a study of T cell repertoires in cytomegalovirus infection. Overall study: Evidence of both CMV infection and a matching HLA type came from public TCR beta signatures.

Study results and caveats: The response measured ex vivo was dominated by TCR beta clonotypes (HLA-C-restricted and CMV-specific). Frequencies of public TCR beta families were cumulated, and this identified carriers of CMV plus the relevant HLA.

The CDR3 is 15 amino acids. The ends lost 8 bases at V and 7 bases at J; junction bases unmatched: 10. Comments on this clonotype: Antigen specificity is unknown.

TCRdb re-derived calls from the reads in MiXCR, one entry per CDR3 protein. The sample comprises 250,000 to 300,000 distinct CDR3 sequences, 20% to 30% of which are singletons, and more than 11% rests with the top ten. The TCR originated in a human donor in good health (CMV status not recorded). Some clones in this sample may be carry-over from other donors' samples. The specimen was PBMCs. V is TRBV12-3 or TRBV12-4 and J is TRBJ2-2, with TRBD1 matching 10 bases. This chain's CDR3 is CASRRDRGIGGELFF. In DNA form, the CDR3 reads TGTGCCAGCCGCCGGGACAGGGGTATCGGCGGGGAGCTGTTTTTT.